These 10 T cell receptor beta chains were all obtained from the same sample, sequenced in a study of blood T cell repertoires in COVID-19. Generated by immunoSEQ multiplex PCR, the TCRdb table keeps only in-frame clones and is missing some. The repertoire includes under 250,000 clones, approximately 81% of them detected once, and approximately 2.6% sits in the top ten. Input material: peripheral blood. Receptor source: a man in his fifties or sixties who had recovered from COVID-19.

The genes are TRBV29-1 and TRBJ1-1; 10 bases are shared with TRBD1. J was trimmed by 3 bases and V by 8 bases; bases with no gene match: 9. Germline CDR1 and CDR2: SQVTM and ANQGSEA. The CDR3 length is 14 residues. CDR3 sequence (DNA): TGCAGCCTCAGGGACAGGGGCCATGACACTGAAGCTTTCTTT. Translation: CSLRDRGHDTEAFF. The full variable domain, completed using reference TRBV29-1 and TRBJ1-1, is SAVISQKPSRDICQRGTSLTIQCQVDSQVTMMFWYRQQPGQSLTLIATANQGSEATYESGFVIDKFPISRPNLTFSTLTVSNMSPEDSSIYLCSLRDRGHDTEAFFGQGTRLTVV.

The V call is TRBV19, the J call TRBJ2-5; 8 nucleotides line up with TRBD1. After removal of 5 bases from V and 9 bases from J, the junction contained 8 bases not matched to a gene. The CDR3 consists of 13 residues. Germline CDR1 LNHDA, CDR2 SQIVND (reference sequence). Here the CDR3 DNA reads TGTGCCAGTAGTGATGACAGGGGAAGTCCCCAGTACTTC. This codes for CASSDDRGSPQYF. Complete variable domain (other parts from reference TRBV19 and TRBJ2-5): DGGITQSPKYLFRKEGQNVTLSCEQNLNHDAMYWYRQDPGQGLRLIYYSQIVNDFQKGDIAEGYSVSREKKESFPLTVTSAQKNPTAFYLCASSDDRGSPQYFGPGTRLLVL.

The genes are TRBV5-1 and TRBJ2-1, with TRBD2 identical over 11 bases. V gave up 3 bases and J gave up 8 bases; unmatched junction bases: 13. This CDR3 has 17 residues. CDR1 and CDR2 from the germline V gene are SGHRS and YFSETQ. The CDR3 DNA reads TGCGCCAGCAGCTCCCCCACGACTAGCGGGAAACAGTATGAGCAGTTCTTC. This codes for CASSSPTTSGKQYEQFF.

This clone was found a few times. The V gene is TRBV28, the J gene TRBJ2-7; TRBD2 aligns across 8 bases. After removal of 5 bases from V and 6 bases from J, the junction contained 9 bases not matched to a gene. Germline values: CDR1 MDHEN, CDR2 SYDVKM. The CDR3 extends over 14 amino acids. The CDR3 sequence: CASSRGTRGLEQYF. As DNA, the CDR3 is TGTGCCAGCAGTAGGGGGACTAGAGGGCTCGAGCAGTACTTC.

The CDR3, as DNA: TGTGCCAGCACCATAGACCCAGGGCCCTACAATGAGCAGTTCTTC. Translating it yields CASTIDPGPYNEQFF. The V and J genes are TRBV6-6 and TRBJ2-1, with D maybe TRBD1 (5 bases). Germline lookup yields CDR1 MNHNY and CDR2 SVGAGI (reference sequence). Trimming took off 7 bases at V and 2 bases at J, with 15 bases between the two ends. The CDR3 covers 15 residues.

The V gene is TRBV3-1 (or the pseudogene TRBV3-2), the J gene TRBJ2-7, with TRBD1 identical over 7 bases. This CDR3 has 14 residues. J lost 2 bases, V lost 3 bases, and 4 bases had no gene match. Per germline, CDR1 LGHDT and CDR2 YNNKEL (reference sequence). CDR3 region: CASSHRDRAYEQYF. The DNA for the CDR3 is TGTGCCAGCAGCCACCGGGACAGAGCCTACGAGCAGTACTTC.

The J gene is TRBJ2-7, the V gene TRBV3-1 (or the pseudogene TRBV3-2); weak D call: TRBD1 (5 bases). V lost 0 bases and J 2 bases, leaving 14 bases between the germline ends. The CDR3 runs 16 residues. Germline CDR1 and CDR2: LGHDT and YNNKEL (reference sequence). The CDR3 reads CASSQESPRAPYEQYF. CDR3 DNA: TGTGCCAGCAGCCAAGAATCTCCCAGGGCTCCCTACGAGCAGTACTTC.

This clone was observed a single time. This sequence joins TRBV28 and TRBJ2-5; D is unclear. V was trimmed by 7 bases and J by 3 bases, leaving 12 bases between them. The CDR3 is made up of 13 amino acids. Germline V gives CDR1 MDHEN, CDR2 SYDVKM. Written as DNA, the CDR3 is TGTGCCAGCATCCTCTTCCGGGAAGAGACCCAGTACTTC. Translating it yields CASILFREETQYF.

This CDR3 is CASSLTGASPLHF. CDR3 DNA: TGTGCCAGCAGCCTAACAGGGGCTTCACCCCTCCACTTT. The chain links TRBV12-3 or TRBV12-4 to TRBJ1-6, with 7 bases fitting TRBD1. This CDR3 has 13 amino acids. The V gene end was trimmed by 6 bases and the J gene end by 9 bases; junction bases not matched to a gene: 5.

This clone was recorded only once. V and J are TRBV18 and TRBJ2-5, with D hard to call. This CDR3 is built from 14 residues. Germline V lookup: CDR1 KGHSH, CDR2 LQKENI. Trimming cost V 1 base and J 2 bases, with 8 bases left between them. This chain's CDR3 is CASSPRAVQETQYF. In DNA, the CDR3 is TGTGCCAGCTCACCACGGGCAGTACAAGAGACCCAGTACTTC. Together with reference TRBV18 and TRBJ2-5, the CDR3 gives the full variable domain: NAGVMQNPRHLVRRRGQEARLRCSPMKGHSHVYWYRQLPEEGLKFMVYLQKENIIDESGMPKERFSAEFPKEGPSILRIQQVVRGDSAAYFCASSPRAVQETQYFGPGTRLLVL.